The 27 T cell receptor beta chains presented below share a single source sample, sequenced in a study of identical twins. In TCRdb, the 5' RACE reads were re-called with MiXCR into one record per CDR3 protein. The sample yields about 900,000 distinct CDR3 sequences, 10% to 15% seen once. The same data also went into a second study, on yellow fever vaccine responses in identical twins.

Sequencing was carried out using PBMCs. The receptors come from a young woman in good health.

The chain links TRBV3-1 to TRBJ2-3, with D tentatively TRBD1 (5 bases). Germline CDR1 is LGHDT and CDR2 is YNNKEL (reference sequence). Trimming cost V 2 bases and J 0 bases, with 9 bases left between them. The CDR3 is 15 amino acids. The CDR3: CASSQQGTSTDTQYF. CDR3 sequence (DNA): TGTGCCAGCAGCCAACAGGGCACCAGCACAGATACGCAGTATTTT.

The V and J genes are TRBV5-5 and TRBJ1-5; 10 positions match TRBD1. This CDR3 has 15 residues. The germline V gene encodes CDR1 SGHKS and CDR2 YYEKEE (reference sequence). The junction had 5 bases not matched to a gene; V was cut back by 2 bases and J by 6 bases. CDR3 DNA sequence: TGTGCCAGCAGCTTCGGGACAGGGGCGGCTCAGCCCCAGCATTTT. It codes for CASSFGTGAAQPQHF.

The CDR3 region has the DNA TGCAGCGTTGATGGGTTAGCGGGAGACACAGATACGCAGTATTTT. Residues: CSVDGLAGDTDTQYF. The chain is built from TRBV29-1 and TRBJ2-3; 9 nucleotides line up with TRBD2. CDR1 and CDR2 (germline): SQVTM, ANQGSEA. This CDR3 contains 15 residues. The ends lost 3 bases at V and 2 bases at J; junction bases unmatched: 6.

This clonotype has just a few counts. This rearrangement joins TRBV19 to TRBJ2-1; TRBD2 matches 9 bases. Germline-derived CDR1 and CDR2 are LNHDA and SQIVND (reference sequence). Trimming took 7 bases from V and 6 from J; bases not matched to a gene: 7. The CDR3 has 14 amino acids. CDR3 DNA: TGTGCCAGTAACCAGCGGGAGGCTCTCAATGAGCAGTTCTTC. It is translated as CASNQREALNEQFF.

The V gene is TRBV20-1, the J gene TRBJ2-5; D uncertain. Per germline, CDR1 DFQATT and CDR2 SNEGSKA (reference sequence). This CDR3 spans 11 amino acids. The germline V and J ends were trimmed by 5 bases and 0 bases, with 4 bases remaining between them. CDR3: CSALYQETQYF. The CDR3 DNA follows: TGCAGTGCTTTGTACCAAGAGACCCAGTACTTC.

This clonotype was counted at least ten times. This sequence joins TRBV28 and TRBJ2-2, with D perhaps being TRBD1 or TRBD2 (6 bases each). The CDR3 consists of 15 residues. The ends were cut back, 7 bases at V and 3 bases at J, with 15 bases in the middle. From germline, CDR1 is MDHEN and CDR2 SYDVKM. The CDR3 nucleotides read TGTGCCAGCACCTTGCCGGGGGCGCACACCGGGGAGCTGTTTTTT. As protein: CASTLPGAHTGELFF.

This clonotype has just a few counts. The V call is TRBV7-2, the J call TRBJ2-3; 11 positions match TRBD1. The germline CDR1 and CDR2 sequences are SGHTA and FQGNSA. There are 14 residues in the CDR3. The junction had 4 bases not matched to a gene; V was cut back by 5 bases and J by 6 bases. CDR3 coding DNA: TGTGCCAGCAGCCGGACAGGGGGCTTTGATACGCAGTATTTT. This encodes CASSRTGGFDTQYF.

The rearrangement uses TRBV24-1 and TRBJ1-5; D gene uncertain. Between the trimmed V and J ends, which lost 5 bases and 7 bases, there was a span of 5 bases. This CDR3 comprises 11 residues. Germline V lookup: CDR1 KGHDR, CDR2 SFDVKD. The CDR3 loop is CATSVGQPQHF. In DNA, the CDR3 is TGTGCCACCAGTGTTGGACAGCCCCAGCATTTT.

This clonotype was picked up a small number of times. The rearrangement uses TRBV12-3 or TRBV12-4 and TRBJ2-1; TRBD1 matches 9 bases. The CDR3 has 13 amino acids. With 5 bases clipped from V and 7 bases from J, the junction kept 3 bases outside the gene matches. The DNA of the CDR3 is TGTGCCAGCAGTAAGGACAGGGGAAATGAGCAGTTCTTC. It encodes CASSKDRGNEQFF.

This clonotype was counted many times. This rearrangement joins TRBV10-3 to TRBJ2-3, with D perhaps matching TRBD1 (5 bases). The CDR3 runs to 13 residues. Trimming stripped 2 bases from V and 5 bases from J, with 8 bases between. Germline CDR1 reads ENHRY; CDR2 reads SYGVKD. For the CDR3, the DNA is TGTGCCATCAGTGAGGGGGCTCGAGATACGCAGTATTTT. This translates into CAISEGARDTQYF.

This chain uses TRBV12-3 or TRBV12-4 with TRBJ1-1; no firm D call. The length of the CDR3 is 14 residues. V gave up 3 bases and J gave up 0 bases, with 8 bases separating them. CDR3 sequence: CASSFARLNTEAFF. In nucleotides, the CDR3 is TGTGCCAGCAGTTTTGCACGGTTGAACACTGAAGCTTTCTTT.

This clonotype was seen a handful of times. The V and J genes are TRBV5-5 and TRBJ1-6, with 7 bases aligning to TRBD1. V was clipped by 4 bases and J by 5 bases; unmatched bases: 12. The germline gives CDR1 SGHKS, CDR2 YYEKEE (reference sequence). The CDR3 consists of 17 residues. CDR3: CASSQNYRDSNNSPLHF. Here the CDR3 DNA reads TGTGCCAGCAGCCAAAACTACCGGGACAGCAATAATTCACCCCTCCACTTT. The full variable domain, rest sourced from reference TRBV5-5 and TRBJ1-6, is DAGVTQSPTHLIKTRGQQVTLRCSPISGHKSVSWYQQVLGQGPQFIFQYYEKEERGRGNFPDRFSARQFPNYSSELNVNALLLGDSALYLCASSQNYRDSNNSPLHFGNGTRLTVT.

There are many counts of this clonotype. A read error may account for a junction end that differs from germline. The chain uses TRBV7-8 and TRBJ2-1, with D possibly TRBD2 on 7 matching bases. The CDR3 is 16 amino acids. Germline V gives CDR1 SGHVS, CDR2 FQNEAQ. The chain's CDR3 is CASSIRSAGSGTKYNF. CDR3 bases: TGTGCCAGCAGCATACGCTCGGCGGGGAGCGGGACAAAATACAACTTC.

The chain employs TRBV2 and TRBJ2-1; D ambiguous. This CDR3 region has 13 residues. Germline CDR1 is SNHLY and CDR2 is FYNNEI. The V gene lost 6 bases and the J gene lost 5 bases, with 11 bases spanning the gap. The chain's CDR3 is CASSYFSHNEQFF. The CDR3 region has the DNA TGTGCCAGCAGCTATTTTAGTCACAATGAGCAGTTCTTC.

This clonotype was found a few times. V gene TRBV27 combines with J gene TRBJ2-3; 9 positions agree with TRBD2. The CDR3 consists of 16 residues. Germline CDR1 reads MNHEY; CDR2 reads SMNVEV (reference sequence). Losses at the gene ends were 4 bases for V and 3 bases for J; bases not matched to a gene: 8. CDR3 nucleotide sequence: TGTGCCAGCAGTTCCCGCGGGGGGGGGGATACAGATACGCAGTATTTT. This gives the protein CASSSRGGGDTDTQYF.

This clonotype was observed a few times. The chain recombines TRBV27 with TRBJ2-5; D tentatively fits TRBD1 or TRBD2 (6 bases each). CDR3 length: 15 residues. V was trimmed by 2 bases and J by 4 bases, leaving 14 bases between them. Germline V lookup: CDR1 MNHEY, CDR2 SMNVEV (reference sequence). CDR3 coding DNA: TGTGCCAGCAGTTTAACGGGAGTCAGGGGAGAGACCCAGTACTTC. Residues: CASSLTGVRGETQYF.

The V call is TRBV2, the J call TRBJ2-7; the D call may be TRBD1 or TRBD2 (6 bases each). This CDR3 comprises 14 residues. Between the trimmed V and J ends, which lost 7 bases and 6 bases, there was a span of 19 bases. In germline, CDR1 is SNHLY, CDR2 FYNNEI. The chain's CDR3 is CASTVSIGGGEQYF. CDR3 coding DNA: TGTGCCAGCACGGTATCGATCGGAGGGGGCGAGCAGTACTTC.

The rearrangement joins TRBV11-2 to TRBJ2-5; D may be TRBD1 or TRBD2 (6 bases each). Between the trimmed V and J ends, which lost 5 bases and 7 bases, there was a span of 14 bases. The CDR3 sequence is 13 residues long. Germline assignment: CDR1 SGHAT and CDR2 FQNNGV. The CDR3 DNA is TGTGCCAGCAGCGCGGACAGACTAGGGACCCAGTACTTC. Amino acid sequence: CASSADRLGTQYF.

This clonotype came up many times. V gene TRBV7-6 combines with J gene TRBJ1-2, with a tentative D call TRBD1 (5 bases). The CDR3 is made up of 14 amino acids. The V gene lost 5 bases and the J gene lost 7 bases, with 17 bases spanning the gap. Looked up from germline, CDR1 is SGHVS and CDR2 is FNYEAQ. The CDR3 sequence is CASSPDGAYRGYTF. CDR3 coding DNA: TGTGCCAGCAGCCCGGACGGGGCATATCGTGGCTACACCTTC.

This clonotype showed up just a few times. The chain combines TRBV4-2 with TRBJ2-1; 10 nucleotides align to TRBD2. CDR3 length equals 16 residues. V lost 1 base and J lost 7; bases outside the gene matches: 7. Germline values: CDR1 LGHNA, CDR2 YNFKEQ. The CDR3 nucleotides are TGTGCCAGCAGCCAAGTATCAGCGGGAGGGCCGAATGAGCAGTTCTTC. This sequence encodes CASSQVSAGGPNEQFF.

This clonotype was seen at least ten times. The chain joins TRBV12-3 or TRBV12-4 to TRBJ2-1; D may correspond to TRBD1 or TRBD2 (5 bases each). This CDR3 is built from 15 residues. The ends were cut back, 5 bases at V and 3 bases at J, with 14 bases in the middle. The CDR3 sequence: CASSILGTGYNEQFF. The DNA of the CDR3 is TGTGCCAGCAGTATCCTCGGGACGGGCTACAATGAGCAGTTCTTC.

The rearrangement uses TRBV11-3 and TRBJ2-1; TRBD2 might be the D (6 bases). Germline V gives CDR1 SGHNT, CDR2 YENEEA. Trimming pared 5 bases from V and 8 bases from J, leaving 19 bases between. The CDR3 has 15 residues. The CDR3 sequence: CASSPRRGIVDEQFF. The CDR3 DNA follows: TGTGCCAGCAGCCCCAGGCGGGGCATCGTGGATGAGCAGTTCTTC.

This clonotype was found many times. The rearrangement uses TRBV7-2 and TRBJ2-7, with D hard to call. The ends were cut back, 3 bases at V and 0 bases at J, with 9 bases in the middle. CDR3 length: 14 amino acids. From germline, CDR1 is SGHTA and CDR2 FQGNSA. CDR3 nucleotides: TGTGCCAGCAGCTTTCTGCGATCCTCCTACGAGCAGTACTTC. Translated, it gives CASSFLRSSYEQYF.

The V call is TRBV6-4, the J call TRBJ2-1, with a possible D match to TRBD1 (5 bases). This CDR3 comprises 18 residues. Germline V gene lookup returns CDR1 MRHNA and CDR2 SNTAGT. V shed 2 bases and J shed 0 bases, with 17 bases lying between them. The CDR3 loop reads CASSDLEQGSGSYNEQFF. The CDR3 coding sequence is TGTGCCAGCAGTGACCTAGAGCAGGGATCGGGCTCCTACAATGAGCAGTTCTTC.

The V gene is TRBV12-3 or TRBV12-4, the J gene TRBJ2-7; no firm D call. The CDR3 is 11 residues long. The V end was cut by 5 bases, the J end by 6 bases, with 8 bases between. CDR3 in amino acids: CASSPAREQYF. The CDR3 nucleotides read TGTGCCAGCAGTCCCGCCCGCGAGCAGTACTTC.

CDR3 region: CASSLFGGTNTGELFF. DNA of the CDR3: TGCGCCAGCAGCCTCTTTGGAGGGACGAACACCGGGGAGCTGTTTTTT. The V call is TRBV5-1, the J call TRBJ2-2, with D tentatively TRBD2 (6 bases). Germline loops: CDR1 SGHRS, CDR2 YFSETQ. V was clipped by 4 bases and J by 0 bases, with 13 bases between them. The CDR3 runs 16 residues.

This clonotype has a count of ten or more. The V call is TRBV7-2, the J call TRBJ1-1; D ambiguous. This CDR3 contains 13 residues. The ends were cut back, 1 base at V and 7 bases at J, with 10 bases in the middle. Germline-derived CDR1 and CDR2 are SGHTA and FQGNSA. CDR3 bases: TGTGCCAGCAGCTTAGTGGGAATGTTTGAAGCTTTCTTT. This translates into CASSLVGMFEAFF.